Listed below are T cell receptor beta chains from one sample, sequenced in a study of T cell responses to AZD1222 COVID-19 vaccine. Clones were read by immunoSEQ multiplex PCR, and TCRdb kept only the in-frame ones, dropping some. Of around 99,000 clones in the sample, approximately 90% are singletons; the top ten hold roughly an eighth. Sequenced material: peripheral blood, taken on day 0 of AZD1222 vaccination. The receptors shown here come from an adult in good health. Each CDR3 is given with its conserved first and last residue. D genes are given only for firm matches. Where a row states a size, it is once, few, many or the class of an expanded clone; other rows omit it.

d_gene,v_gene,abundance,j_gene,CDR3nt,CDR3aa
NA,TRBV19,NA,TRBJ2-7,TGTGCCAGTAGTATCGGGCAGGGCGTCCACGAGCAGTACTTC,CASSIGQGVHEQYF
TRBD1,TRBV19,few,TRBJ2-3,TGTGCCAGTAGTACTCGCTCGACAGGGTTCGATACGCAGTATTTT,CASSTRSTGFDTQYF
NA,TRBV20-1,NA,TRBJ2-3,TGCAGTGCTAGTTTCGGGCCAGATACGCAGTATTTT,CSASFGPDTQYF
TRBD2,TRBV10-2,NA,TRBJ2-1,TGCGCCAGCAAGAGAGGAGCGGGGTTGGGTGAGCAGTTCTTC,CASKRGAGLGEQFF
TRBD1,TRBV4-2,once,TRBJ1-2,TGTGCCAGCAGCCAGCAGGGGACAGGGGGTAACTATGGCTACACCTTC,CASSQQGTGGNYGYTF
NA,TRBV19,once,TRBJ1-3,TGTGCCAGTAGTATGGCCGGAATTGGAAACACCATATATTTT,CASSMAGIGNTIYF
NA,TRBV18,once,TRBJ1-2,TGTGCCAGCTCACCGGAGGGCCAAGCTAACTATGGCTACACCTTC,CASSPEGQANYGYTF
NA,TRBV7-9,NA,TRBJ2-1,TGTGCCAGCAGCCGCGGGGTCGGTACTCTAACTAGACTATACAATGAGCAGTTCTTC,CASSRGVGTLTRLYNEQFF
NA,TRBV13,NA,TRBJ1-4,TGTGCCAGCAGCTTAGACACAGGGAAACTGTTTTTT,CASSLDTGKLFF
NA,TRBV7-2,NA,TRBJ1-2,TGTGCCAGCAGCTTAGGGCAGCTCTATGGCTACACCTTC,CASSLGQLYGYTF
NA,TRBV5-6,NA,TRBJ2-7,TGTGCCAGCCGCCGGGACGGAACCTACGAGCAGTACTTC,CASRRDGTYEQYF
NA,TRBV6-5,NA,TRBJ2-7,TGTGCCACCCGGACGGTCGCCTACGAGCAGTACTTC,CATRTVAYEQYF
NA,TRBV3-1/TRBV3-2,NA,TRBJ2-5,TGTGCCAGCAGCCAAGAAGCAGGACTACCACAAGAGACCCAGTACTTC,CASSQEAGLPQETQYF
TRBD1,TRBV7-8,NA,TRBJ2-7,TGTGCCAGCAGCGAAACCGGGACAGGAGGGGTCGAGCAGTACTTC,CASSETGTGGVEQYF
NA,TRBV6-2/TRBV6-3,NA,TRBJ1-5,TGTGCCAGCAGTTTTCTGGAGGGAGGGAGTGGCAATCAGCCCCAGCATTTT,CASSFLEGGSGNQPQHF
TRBD2,TRBV9,NA,TRBJ2-7,TGTGCCAGCAGCGTAGCCGCGGGAGGGGGCCACGAGCAGTACTTC,CASSVAAGGGHEQYF
TRBD1,TRBV18,NA,TRBJ2-4,TGTGCCAGCTCTCCCACAGGGGACCTATTTCTGATATTC,CASSPTGDLFLIF
NA,TRBV7-2,NA,TRBJ1-5,TGTGCCAGCAGCCTCCCCCCTCAGCCCCAGCATTTT,CASSLPPQPQHF
TRBD2,TRBV13,NA,TRBJ2-1,TGTGCCAGCAGCTTTAGCGGGGAGGCCTACAATGAGCAGTTCTTC,CASSFSGEAYNEQFF
TRBD2,TRBV27,NA,TRBJ2-7,TGTGCCAGCAGTTTAGGACTAGCGGGGGGGAAGGGTTCCTACGAGCAGTACTTC,CASSLGLAGGKGSYEQYF
NA,TRBV30,once,TRBJ2-5,TGTGCCTGGGCTTCGGGACAGAGGAGGGCCCAGTACTTC,CAWASGQRRAQYF
TRBD2,TRBV19,NA,TRBJ2-7,TGTGCCAGTAGTATAGATGGCGGGGGGGCCTACGAGCAGTACTTC,CASSIDGGGAYEQYF
NA,TRBV5-1,NA,TRBJ1-4,TGCGCCAGCAGTAATAGGGGTGCAACTAATGAAAAACTGTTTTTT,CASSNRGATNEKLFF
NA,TRBV19,NA,TRBJ2-5,TGTGCCAGTAGTATAGAAGGCGGGGGCCCTCAAGAGACCCAGTACTTC,CASSIEGGGPQETQYF
NA,TRBV19,NA,TRBJ1-1,TGTGCCAGTAGTTTCGGGGGGATGAACACTGAAGCTTTCTTT,CASSFGGMNTEAFF
TRBD1,TRBV19,NA,TRBJ1-5,TGTGCCAGTAGTCCTACCCTCGGGGACAGGGCTAATCAGCCCCAGCATTTT,CASSPTLGDRANQPQHF
TRBD1,TRBV14,NA,TRBJ1-1,TGTGCCAGCAGCCAAGAGACAGGGGGCATGACTGAAGCTTTCTTT,CASSQETGGMTEAFF
NA,TRBV5-1,NA,TRBJ1-1,TGCGCCAGCAGCACTGCTCTTCTGGGACATCTAAACACTGAAGCTTTCTTT,CASSTALLGHLNTEAFF
TRBD2,TRBV28,NA,TRBJ2-6,TGTGCCAGCAGTGGGACTAGCGAAATCTCTGGGGCCAACGTCCTGACTTTC,CASSGTSEISGANVLTF
NA,TRBV19,NA,TRBJ1-5,TGTGCCACCGAATGGGAGGGGGGCGTCGATTTCAGGCAGCCCCAGCATTTT,CATEWEGGVDFRQPQHF
NA,TRBV20-1,NA,TRBJ2-3,TGCAGTGCTAGTTCAGGGCTGGCCACAGATACGCAGTATTTT,CSASSGLATDTQYF
NA,TRBV5-6,NA,TRBJ1-6,TGTGCCAGCAAGGGAGGGTCTAATTCACCCCTCCACTTT,CASKGGSNSPLHF
NA,TRBV7-8,NA,TRBJ1-1,TGTGCCAGCAGCCCATCTTGGGGTGAAGCTTTCTTT,CASSPSWGEAFF
NA,TRBV7-2,NA,TRBJ1-3,TGTGCCAGCAGCATCATGGGAAACACCATATATTTT,CASSIMGNTIYF
NA,TRBV4-1,NA,TRBJ2-1,TGCGCCAGCAGCCTTCGCCCGACTAGTGATACGTCCTACAATGAGCAGTTCTTC,CASSLRPTSDTSYNEQFF
NA,TRBV24-1,once,TRBJ1-1,TGTGCCACCCCGGGGGGACCAAGGAACACTGAAGCTTTCTTT,CATPGGPRNTEAFF
NA,TRBV6-5,NA,TRBJ1-2,TGTGCCAGCAGTTTGGGGGTTTTGGGGTTTGGCTACACCTTC,CASSLGVLGFGYTF